The rows below give T cell receptor beta chains drawn from one sample of a study of vaccination and CD4 T cells after COVID-19. The antigens these receptors bind are not known. TCRdb ran MiXCR on the PCR reads and lists one entry per CDR3 protein. Of fewer than 20,000 distinct CDR3 sequences listed, around half were seen once; the top ten hold 7% to 8.5%. This sample comprised CD4+ T cells from blood, cultured in vitro, obtained before SARS-CoV-2 vaccination. The receptors derive from a human donor who had recovered from COVID-19. CDR3s include the opening cysteine and the closing phenylalanine or tryptophan. D genes are given only for firm matches. The size entry is marked missing in some rows and otherwise reads once, few, many or a size class.

clone_size | j_call | v_call | d_call | cdr3_nt | cdr3_aa
- | TRBJ2-4 | TRBV4-1 | - | TGCGCCAGCAGCCAAGACGCCCAGGGGGGCAAAAACATTCAGTACTTC | CASSQDAQGGKNIQYF
- | TRBJ2-2 | TRBV24-1 | - | TGTGCCACCAGTGATTTGTTGTCCACCGGGGAGCTGTTTTTT | CATSDLLSTGELFF
once | TRBJ1-2 | TRBV28 | - | TGTGCCAGCCAGACAGTTAACTATGGCTACACCTTC | CASQTVNYGYTF
- | TRBJ1-1 | TRBV28 | - | TGTGCCAGCAGGCCGGGCCTCTTTGAAGCTTTCTTT | CASRPGLFEAFF
- | TRBJ1-1 | TRBV5-1 | - | TGCGCCAGCAGCTTGGGACACATGAACACTGAAGCTTTCTTT | CASSLGHMNTEAFF
- | TRBJ1-1 | TRBV12-3/TRBV12-4 | - | TGTGCCAGCAGTCAGTGGGGGAACACTGAAGCTTTCTTT | CASSQWGNTEAFF
- | TRBJ1-2 | TRBV12-3/TRBV12-4 | - | TGTGCCAGCGCGAACAGTAACTATGGCTACACCTTC | CASANSNYGYTF
- | TRBJ1-1 | TRBV25-1 | - | TGTGCCAGCAGATTCACAGTGAACACTGAAGCTTTCTTT | CASRFTVNTEAFF
- | TRBJ2-5 | TRBV7-3 | - | TGTGCCAGCAGCTTAGAACCAGCGGGAGAGACCCAGTACTTC | CASSLEPAGETQYF
- | TRBJ2-7 | TRBV27 | TRBD1 | TGTGCCAGCAGTGCAATAAAGGGACAGCGCTCCTACGAGCAGTACTTC | CASSAIKGQRSYEQYF
- | TRBJ2-3 | TRBV19 | - | TGTGCCAGTATGAAAGCGGATAGACGCACAGATACGCAGTATTTT | CASMKADRRTDTQYF
- | TRBJ2-6 | TRBV19 | TRBD1 | TGTGCCAGTAGTATGGACAGGGCCTCTGGGGCCAACGTCCTGACTTTC | CASSMDRASGANVLTF
- | TRBJ2-1 | TRBV5-4 | - | TGTGCCAGCAGCTTGGAATTGGCGGGGAATGAGCAGTTCTTC | CASSLELAGNEQFF
- | TRBJ2-5 | TRBV7-3 | - | TGTGCCAGCAGCTTCAGGGGCCAATCCCAAGAGACCCAGTACTTC | CASSFRGQSQETQYF
- | TRBJ1-1 | TRBV7-6 | - | TGTGCCAGCAGCGTATACCAGAACACTGAAGCTTTCTTT | CASSVYQNTEAFF
once | TRBJ2-1 | TRBV7-2 | TRBD1 | TGTGCCAGCAGTAGGAACAGGGGTGCTAACCAGTTCTTC | CASSRNRGANQFF
few | TRBJ2-5 | TRBV6-2/TRBV6-3 | TRBD2 | TGTGCCAGCAGTTACTCGGCTAGCGGGAGGGTGGAAGTTGAGACCCAGTACTTC | CASSYSASGRVEVETQYF
once | TRBJ2-2 | TRBV19 | TRBD2 | TGTGCCAGTAGTATTGGACGAGCGGGAAGGAACACCGGGGAGCTGTTTTTT | CASSIGRAGRNTGELFF
medium-sized | TRBJ1-4 | TRBV6-1 | - | TGTGCCAGCAGGAGAGGAGATGAAAAACTGTTTTTT | CASRRGDEKLFF
- | TRBJ2-5 | TRBV7-9 | TRBD2 | TGTGCCAGCAGCTTAGCGGCTAGCGGCTCCCAAGAGACCCAGTACTTC | CASSLAASGSQETQYF
- | TRBJ2-3 | TRBV14 | TRBD2 | TGTGCCAGCAGCCAAGAACTAGCGGGAGCGAGGTATTTT | CASSQELAGARYF
few | TRBJ1-5 | TRBV20-1 | - | TGCAGTGCTAGAGAATTTCATCAGCCCCAGCATTTT | CSAREFHQPQHF
- | TRBJ2-7 | TRBV20-1 | TRBD2 | TGCAGTGCTGTAGCGGGAGCGAAGTACGAGCAGTACTTC | CSAVAGAKYEQYF
- | TRBJ2-5 | TRBV7-9 | - | TGTGCCAGCAGCCCTATGGGGAGTTCCCCCCAAGAGACCCAGTACTTC | CASSPMGSSPQETQYF
- | TRBJ2-3 | TRBV6-4 | - | TGTGCCAGCAGTGTGATGGGGACGTCAGATACGCAGTATTTT | CASSVMGTSDTQYF
- | TRBJ2-5 | TRBV18 | - | TGTGCCAGCTCACTTACCGTTCGGGTAGAAGAGACCCAGTACTTC | CASSLTVRVEETQYF
medium-sized | TRBJ1-5 | TRBV20-1 | - | TGCAGTGCTAGAGATGGGGGGGGCCAGCCCCAGCATTTT | CSARDGGGQPQHF
few | TRBJ1-2 | TRBV6-1 | TRBD1 | TGTGCCAGCAGTCGCGCCGGGACAGGGAATGGCTACACCTTC | CASSRAGTGNGYTF
- | TRBJ1-1 | TRBV25-1 | TRBD1 | TGTGCCAGCAGTGTTGGGCCCCGACAGGGGGCGGACACTGAAGCTTTCTTT | CASSVGPRQGADTEAFF
- | TRBJ1-1 | TRBV5-1 | - | TGCGCCAGCAGCTTAGACGGCAGGGCCAGTGAGGCTTTCTTT | CASSLDGRASEAFF
- | TRBJ2-2 | TRBV19 | TRBD1 | TGTGCCAGTAGTACGCGACTCGGGACAGCCAGTTTCACCGGGGAGCTGTTTTTT | CASSTRLGTASFTGELFF
- | TRBJ2-7 | TRBV6-1 | - | TGTGCCAGCCACGACAGGACCACCTACGAGCAGTACTTC | CASHDRTTYEQYF
- | TRBJ2-2 | TRBV7-2 | - | TGTGCCAGCAGCTCAGACAGATATAACACCGGGGAGCTGTTTTTT | CASSSDRYNTGELFF
- | TRBJ2-7 | TRBV6-5 | TRBD2 | TGTGCCAGCAGTTACTCGGGACTAGCGGGAGTCATGAGGTCCGAGCAGTACTTC | CASSYSGLAGVMRSEQYF
- | TRBJ2-6 | TRBV7-3 | - | TGTGCCAGCAGCTTAACTAGCTCTGGGGCCAACGTCCTGACTTTC | CASSLTSSGANVLTF
- | TRBJ2-1 | TRBV7-2 | TRBD2 | TGTGCCAGCAGGGGACCGGGACTAGCGGATCTCAATGAGCAGTTCTTC | CASRGPGLADLNEQFF
- | TRBJ2-3 | TRBV28 | TRBD1 | TGTGCCAGCAGTCTACAGGGGGCTAGAGATACGCAGTATTTT | CASSLQGARDTQYF
- | TRBJ2-7 | TRBV19 | - | TGTGCCAGTAGTATTAGTGTTCGCTACGAGCAGTACTTC | CASSISVRYEQYF
- | TRBJ1-6 | TRBV7-3 | TRBD1 | TGTGCCAGCAGCCCGGGACAGGGGGCTAATTCACCCCTCCACTTT | CASSPGQGANSPLHF
- | TRBJ2-3 | TRBV6-4 | - | TGTGCCAGCAGTGACGGGGAAACAACGCAGTATTTT | CASSDGETTQYF
few | TRBJ1-5 | TRBV7-9 | - | TGTGCCAGCAGCGGTTGGGACGGTGATCAGCCCCAGCATTTT | CASSGWDGDQPQHF
medium-sized | TRBJ1-5 | TRBV6-1 | - | TGTGCCAGCAGTGAAGCCAATCAGCCCCAGCATTTT | CASSEANQPQHF
- | TRBJ2-5 | TRBV20-1 | TRBD2 | TGCAGTGCTAGCGGGAGGGCGGGAGAGACCCAGTACTTC | CSASGRAGETQYF
- | TRBJ1-2 | TRBV20-1 | - | TGCAGTGCGTGGACGGGGTTCGGCGGCTACACCTTC | CSAWTGFGGYTF
- | TRBJ2-7 | TRBV7-8 | TRBD2 | TGTGCCAGCAGCCAAAGCGGGAATTACGTAGACCAGCAGTACTTC | CASSQSGNYVDQQYF
- | TRBJ1-2 | TRBV29-1 | - | TGCAGCGTTCCAGGGGCCTATGGCTACACCTTC | CSVPGAYGYTF
- | TRBJ2-4 | TRBV7-2 | - | TGTGCCAGCAGCTCCAGGGAATCCAAAAACATTCAGTACTTC | CASSSRESKNIQYF
- | TRBJ1-5 | TRBV24-1 | - | TGTGCCACCAGTGAGAACGGGGCTGGGGGGAGGGATCAGCCCCAGCATTTT | CATSENGAGGRDQPQHF
- | TRBJ2-1 | TRBV6-1 | - | TGTGCCAGCAGACTTGAATCTAGCGCTACCTACAATGAGCAGTTCTTC | CASRLESSATYNEQFF
- | TRBJ2-3 | TRBV20-1 | - | TGCAGTGGGGGAGAGGGCACAGATACGCAGTATTTT | CSGGEGTDTQYF
- | TRBJ2-3 | TRBV6-1 | - | TGTGCCAGCAGTGGACAAGACAGTCTCCGCACAGATACGCAGTATTTT | CASSGQDSLRTDTQYF